The 24 T cell receptor beta chains listed next were all sequenced from one sample in a study of naive and memory T cell subsets. The beta constant-region primer was an equimolar mix of two oligonucleotides covering TRBC1 and TRBC2. TCRdb reanalysed the UMI-ligation and nested PCR reads using MiXCR and keeps one entry per CDR3 protein. Among 150,000 or so distinct CDR3 sequences listed, over 15% were seen once. The sample was naive CD4+ T cells from blood. These receptors originate from a human donor in good health.

In this sample, this clonotype turned up a few times. The V call is TRBV7-9, the J call TRBJ2-2, with D possibly TRBD1 on 6 matching bases. The ends were cut back, 7 bases at V and 5 bases at J, with 23 bases in the middle. The CDR3 extends over 17 amino acids. Per germline, CDR1 SEHNR and CDR2 FQNEAQ (reference sequence). The CDR3 DNA is TGTGCCAGCAAGTTCACCGGGGCAGGGGAAAAAACCGGGGAGCTGTTTTTT. It yields the protein CASKFTGAGEKTGELFF.

This clonotype came up a few times. The chain combines TRBV4-1 with TRBJ2-5; no definite D call. V shed 0 bases and J shed 2 bases, with 10 bases lying between them. The CDR3 spans 15 residues. CDR1 is MGHRA, CDR2 YSYEKL, per germline. CDR3 loop: CASSQDPGTQETQYF. CDR3 in DNA: TGCGCCAGCAGCCAAGACCCGGGCACGCAAGAGACCCAGTACTTC.

The chain is built from TRBV11-2 and TRBJ1-2; D is undetermined. Trimming stripped 0 bases from V and 8 bases from J, with 13 bases between. CDR3 length equals 14 residues. Germline-derived CDR1 and CDR2 are SGHAT and FQNNGV. DNA of the CDR3: TGTGCCAGCAGCTTAGATCGCGGTCACGGCGGCTACACCTTC. As protein: CASSLDRGHGGYTF.

This clonotype was observed a few times. V usage is TRBV7-2 and J usage is TRBJ1-5; 7 nucleotides align to TRBD1. The germline V gene encodes CDR1 SGHTA and CDR2 FQGNSA. The junction had 5 bases not matched to a gene; V was cut back by 7 bases and J by 2 bases. There are 14 residues in the CDR3. The CDR3 is CASTPTGGNQPQHF. CDR3 coding DNA: TGTGCCAGCACCCCAACAGGGGGCAATCAGCCCCAGCATTTT.

V is TRBV2 and J is TRBJ1-2, with D tentatively TRBD1 (5 bases). CDR3 length: 13 residues. CDR1 is SNHLY, CDR2 FYNNEI, per germline. Deletions cut 3 bases from V and 4 bases from J, with 9 bases between. Written as DNA, the CDR3 is TGTGCCAGCAGTGACCAGGGAGGCTATGGCTACACCTTC. This encodes CASSDQGGYGYTF.

The chain carries TRBV2 and TRBJ2-1, with 7 bases that match TRBD1. V shed 3 bases, J shed 4 bases, and the junction held 12 bases outside the gene matches. CDR1 is SNHLY and CDR2 is FYNNEI in the germline V gene. The CDR3 length is 17 residues. CDR3 in amino acids: CASSDYTTGKGYNEQFF. In DNA form, the CDR3 reads TGTGCCAGCAGTGACTACACGACAGGGAAGGGGTACAATGAGCAGTTCTTC.

The chain employs TRBV11-2 and TRBJ2-1, with D perhaps matching TRBD2 (6 bases). Trimming took off 5 bases at V and 0 bases at J, with 11 bases between the two ends. CDR1 is SGHAT, CDR2 FQNNGV, per germline. This CDR3 has 15 residues. The CDR3 reads CASSLRGGSYNEQFF. As DNA, the CDR3 is TGTGCCAGCAGCCTTAGGGGAGGCTCCTACAATGAGCAGTTCTTC.

The chain couples TRBV3-1 to TRBJ2-2, with unresolved D. The germline CDR1 and CDR2 sequences are LGHDT and YNNKEL (reference sequence). V lost 1 base to trimming and J lost 6 bases, with 21 bases between them. CDR3 length: 18 amino acids. In DNA, the CDR3 is TGTGCCAGCAGCCAAGTAGCCCTGTTAGCTAGAAAAGCCGGGGAGCTGTTTTTT. This encodes CASSQVALLARKAGELFF.

This clonotype was seen a handful of times. The junction does not match germline at one end; this may be a read error. This rearrangement joins TRBV10-3 to TRBJ2-5; D is undetermined. This CDR3 has 12 amino acids. Germline CDR1 is ENHRY and CDR2 is SYGVKD. CDR3 sequence reads: CAISEPQGTQYF. The CDR3 nucleotides read TGTGCCATCAGTGAACCTCAAGGGACCCAGTACTTC.

V usage is TRBV29-1 and J usage is TRBJ1-2, with D possibly TRBD1 on 6 matching bases. Trimming removed 7 bases at V and 8 bases at J, with 17 bases between. This CDR3 region has 12 residues. Per the germline V gene, CDR1 is SQVTM and CDR2 is ANQGSEA. In DNA form, the CDR3 reads TGCAGCGCCCAAACACAGGGAGGGGGCTACACCTTC. Residues: CSAQTQGGGYTF.

The chain couples TRBV12-3 or TRBV12-4 to TRBJ2-7; no clear D gene. The CDR3 spans 15 residues. Trimming cost V 3 bases and J 0 bases, with 12 bases left between them. The CDR3: CASSFSSDSSYEQYF. DNA for the CDR3: TGTGCCAGCAGTTTCTCAAGCGATAGCTCCTACGAGCAGTACTTC.

This clonotype occurred once. The rearrangement links TRBV7-8 to TRBJ2-1, with 12 positions matching TRBD1. Per germline, CDR1 SGHVS and CDR2 FQNEAQ. Trimming at V came to 1 base and at J to 2 bases, leaving 12 bases not matched to a gene. CDR3 length: 20 residues. DNA for the CDR3: TGTGCCAGCAGCTTAGTGGGGGTCCGGGACAGGGGGCCGGCCTACAATGAGCAGTTCTTC. It translates to CASSLVGVRDRGPAYNEQFF.

This clonotype turned up a few times. The rearrangement uses TRBV27 and TRBJ2-7; 12 bases are a match to TRBD2. V gave up 6 bases and J gave up 7 bases; unmatched junction bases: 7. The CDR3 has 14 amino acids. CDR1 and CDR2 from the germline V gene are MNHEY and SMNVEV (reference sequence). The CDR3 region has the DNA TGTGCCAGCAGACTAGCGGGAGGCCCCCAAGAGCAGTACTTC. It yields the protein CASRLAGGPQEQYF.

This clonotype was counted between two and nine times. V gene TRBV19 combines with J gene TRBJ2-3; 9 nucleotides align to TRBD2. The CDR3 spans 15 residues. The V and J ends lost 1 base and 5 bases, in that order; junction bases with no gene match: 4. Germline CDR1 and CDR2: LNHDA and SQIVND (reference sequence). CDR3: CASSIGGSGRDTQYF. CDR3 nucleotide sequence: TGTGCCAGTAGTATAGGAGGTAGCGGGAGAGATACGCAGTATTTT.

V and J are TRBV10-3 and TRBJ1-1, with 8 bases matching TRBD1. Germline V gene lookup returns CDR1 ENHRY and CDR2 SYGVKD. This CDR3 spans 14 amino acids. V was clipped by 8 bases and J by 1 base; unmatched bases: 6. The CDR3 here is CAIGWTGTNTEAFF. CDR3 sequence (DNA): TGTGCCATCGGGTGGACAGGGACGAACACTGAAGCTTTCTTT.

At least ten counts were recorded for this clonotype. J is TRBJ2-2 and V is TRBV7-9; perhaps TRBD1 as D (5 bases). Trimming took 5 bases from V and 1 from J, leaving 8 bases between them. This CDR3 comprises 14 residues. From germline, CDR1 is SEHNR and CDR2 FQNEAQ (reference sequence). The CDR3 bases are TGTGCCAGCAGCGCGACAGAGAACACCGGGGAGCTGTTTTTT. This translates into CASSATENTGELFF.

This clonotype came up a few times. The genes are TRBV15 and TRBJ2-3, with TRBD2 matching over 9 bases. Looked up from germline, CDR1 is LNHNV and CDR2 is YYDKDF (reference sequence). V was clipped by 1 base and J by 5 bases; unmatched bases: 16. The CDR3 is 19 amino acids. CDR3 in amino acids: CATSRAGGGAGVMGDTQYF. CDR3 coding DNA: TGTGCCACCAGCAGAGCTGGCGGGGGGGCGGGAGTCATGGGAGATACGCAGTATTTT.

The chain uses TRBV19 and TRBJ1-3; D is perhaps TRBD1 (5 bases). Trimming pared 5 bases from V and 6 bases from J, leaving 11 bases between. Germline V gene lookup returns CDR1 LNHDA and CDR2 SQIVND (reference sequence). The CDR3 is made up of 13 amino acids. CDR3 loop: CASSRRDANTIYF. CDR3 nucleotides: TGTGCCAGTAGTCGCCGGGACGCAAACACCATATATTTT. The whole variable domain, remainder taken from reference TRBV19 and TRBJ1-3, is DGGITQSPKYLFRKEGQNVTLSCEQNLNHDAMYWYRQDPGQGLRLIYYSQIVNDFQKGDIAEGYSVSREKKESFPLTVTSAQKNPTAFYLCASSRRDANTIYFGEGSWLTVV.

V and J are TRBV5-1 and TRBJ1-2, with D hard to call. Germline V gene lookup returns CDR1 SGHRS and CDR2 YFSETQ. V dropped 0 bases and J dropped 4 bases, with 10 bases sitting between them. CDR3 length: 14 amino acids. The CDR3 sequence is CASSLARDSYGYTF. The CDR3 nucleotides read TGCGCCAGCAGCTTGGCCCGGGATAGCTATGGCTACACCTTC.

V usage is TRBV14 and J usage is TRBJ2-7, with 11 bases aligning to TRBD1. The CDR3 is 15 residues long. V lost 4 bases to trimming and J lost 4 bases; unmatched junction nucleotides: 6. Looked up from germline, CDR1 is SGHDN and CDR2 is FVKESK. CDR3 in amino acids: CASSLRTGGRYEQYF. CDR3 DNA sequence: TGTGCCAGCAGCCTCCGGACAGGGGGCAGGTACGAGCAGTACTTC.

This clonotype showed up just a few times. The V gene is TRBV5-1, the J gene TRBJ2-1; tentatively, D is TRBD1 (5 bases). The V gene's germline CDR1 is SGHRS and CDR2 YFSETQ. The CDR3 is made up of 15 amino acids. With 7 bases removed from V and 0 bases from J, the gap between germline ends came to 14 bases. The CDR3 nucleotides are TGCGCCAGCTCCCAGGCAGACAGCTCCTACAATGAGCAGTTCTTC. It encodes CASSQADSSYNEQFF.

J is TRBJ2-1 and V is TRBV19; maybe TRBD2 (5 bases). CDR3 length equals 14 residues. From germline, CDR1 is LNHDA and CDR2 SQIVND (reference sequence). Trimming stripped 5 bases from V and 6 bases from J, with 14 bases between. The CDR3 DNA reads TGTGCCAGTAGTCGGTCAAGCGGAACCAATGAGCAGTTCTTC. Residues: CASSRSSGTNEQFF.

The sample holds many counts of this clonotype. The chain has TRBV11-2 and TRBJ2-7, with TRBD2 matching over 11 bases. CDR3 length equals 15 residues. J lost 3 bases, V lost 3 bases, and 4 bases had no gene match. Germline values: CDR1 SGHAT, CDR2 FQNNGV. The CDR3 DNA is TGTGCCAGCAGCTTCACTAGCGGGAGTTACTACGAGCAGTACTTC. Its translation is CASSFTSGSYYEQYF.

This clonotype has a count of ten or more. The chain has TRBV5-1 and TRBJ2-2; 8 nucleotides line up with TRBD1. The CDR3 runs to 17 residues. Germline-derived CDR1 and CDR2 are SGHRS and YFSETQ. The trim removed 0 bases at V and 7 bases at J, leaving 11 bases unmatched. The CDR3 DNA is TGCGCCAGCAGCTTGGCCAAGGGACAGGCCCTTGACGGGGAGCTGTTTTTT. This codes for CASSLAKGQALDGELFF.